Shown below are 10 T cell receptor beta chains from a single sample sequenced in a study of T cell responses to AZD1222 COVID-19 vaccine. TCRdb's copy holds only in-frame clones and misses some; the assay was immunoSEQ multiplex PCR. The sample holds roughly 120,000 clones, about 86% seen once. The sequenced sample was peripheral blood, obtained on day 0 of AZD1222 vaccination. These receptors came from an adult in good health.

The DNA for the CDR3 is TGTGCCAGCAGCCAAGGAACGACGGGCGGAATCTACAATGAGCAGTTCTTC. Amino acids: CASSQGTTGGIYNEQFF. V and J are TRBV3-1 (or the pseudogene TRBV3-2) and TRBJ2-1, with D unclear. V was pared by 1 base and J by 3 bases, with 16 bases between. Germline V gene lookup returns CDR1 LGHDT and CDR2 YNNKEL (reference sequence). The CDR3 has 17 residues.

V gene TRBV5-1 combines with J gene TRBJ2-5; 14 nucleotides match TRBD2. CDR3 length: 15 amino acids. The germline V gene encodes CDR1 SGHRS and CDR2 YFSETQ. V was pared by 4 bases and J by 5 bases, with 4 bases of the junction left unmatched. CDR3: CASSRGTSGSETQYF. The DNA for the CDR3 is TGCGCCAGCAGCCGCGGGACTAGCGGGAGTGAGACCCAGTACTTC.

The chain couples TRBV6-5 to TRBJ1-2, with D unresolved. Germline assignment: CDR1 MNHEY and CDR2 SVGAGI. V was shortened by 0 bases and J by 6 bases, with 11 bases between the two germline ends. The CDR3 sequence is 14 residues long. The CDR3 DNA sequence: TGTGCCAGCAGTTACTCGACTGGCATGGATGGCTACACCTTC. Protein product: CASSYSTGMDGYTF.

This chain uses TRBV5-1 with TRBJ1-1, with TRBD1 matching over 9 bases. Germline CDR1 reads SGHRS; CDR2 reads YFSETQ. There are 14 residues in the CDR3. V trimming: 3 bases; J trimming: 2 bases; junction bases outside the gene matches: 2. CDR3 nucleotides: TGCGCCAGCAGCTCGGGACAGGGTAACACTGAAGCTTTCTTT. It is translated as CASSSGQGNTEAFF. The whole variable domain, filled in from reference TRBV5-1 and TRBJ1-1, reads KAGVTQTPRYLIKTRGQQVTLSCSPISGHRSVSWYQQTPGQGLQFLFEYFSETQRNKGNFPGRFSGRQFSNSRSEMNVSTLELGDSALYLCASSSGQGNTEAFFGQGTRLTVV.

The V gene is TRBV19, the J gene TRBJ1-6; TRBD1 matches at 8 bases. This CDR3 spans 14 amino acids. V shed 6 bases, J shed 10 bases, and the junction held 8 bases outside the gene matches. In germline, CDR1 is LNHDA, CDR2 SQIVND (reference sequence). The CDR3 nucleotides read TGTGCCAGTAGCCAAACAGGGGGGGAATCACCCCTCCACTTT. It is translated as CASSQTGGESPLHF.

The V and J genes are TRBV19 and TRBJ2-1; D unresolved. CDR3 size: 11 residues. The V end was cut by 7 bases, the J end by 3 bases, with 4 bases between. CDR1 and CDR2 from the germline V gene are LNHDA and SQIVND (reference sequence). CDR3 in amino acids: CASTYYNEQFF. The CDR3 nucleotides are TGTGCCAGTACATACTACAATGAGCAGTTCTTC.

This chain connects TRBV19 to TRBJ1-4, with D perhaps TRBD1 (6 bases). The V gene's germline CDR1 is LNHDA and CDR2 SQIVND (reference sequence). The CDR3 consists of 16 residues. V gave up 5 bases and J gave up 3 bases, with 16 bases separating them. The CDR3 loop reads CASSHTGLGSNEKLFF. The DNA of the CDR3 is TGTGCCAGTAGTCATACAGGGCTTGGGTCTAATGAAAAACTGTTTTTT.

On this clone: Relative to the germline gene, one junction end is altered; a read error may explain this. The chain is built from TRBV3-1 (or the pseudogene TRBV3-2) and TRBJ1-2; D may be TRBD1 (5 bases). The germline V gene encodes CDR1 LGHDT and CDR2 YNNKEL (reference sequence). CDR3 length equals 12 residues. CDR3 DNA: TGTGCCAGCAGCCAAGATATCTCGCGACAGAACTTC. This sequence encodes CASSQDISRQNF.

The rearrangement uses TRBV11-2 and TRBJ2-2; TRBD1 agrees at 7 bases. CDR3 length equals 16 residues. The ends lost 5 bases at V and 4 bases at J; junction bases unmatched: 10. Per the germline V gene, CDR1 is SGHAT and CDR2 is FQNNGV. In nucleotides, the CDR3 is TGTGCCAGCAGCCCAAACCCGGGACAGTCCACCGGGGAGCTGTTTTTT. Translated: CASSPNPGQSTGELFF. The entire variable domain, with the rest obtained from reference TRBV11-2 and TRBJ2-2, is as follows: EAGVAQSPRYKIIEKRQSVAFWCNPISGHATLYWYQQILGQGPKLLIQFQNNGVVDDSQLPKDRFSAERLKGVDSTLKIQPAKLEDSAVYLCASSPNPGQSTGELFFGEGSRLTVL.

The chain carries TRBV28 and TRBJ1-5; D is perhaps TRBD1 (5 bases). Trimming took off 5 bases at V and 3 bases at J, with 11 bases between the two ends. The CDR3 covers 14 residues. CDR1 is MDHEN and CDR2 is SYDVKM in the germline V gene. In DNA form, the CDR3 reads TGTGCCAGCAGTACCACAGGCTACAATCAGCCCCAGCATTTT. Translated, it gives CASSTTGYNQPQHF. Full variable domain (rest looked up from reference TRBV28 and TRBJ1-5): DVKVTQSSRYLVKRTGEKVFLECVQDMDHENMFWYRQDPGLGLRLIYFSYDVKMKEKGDIPEGYSVSREKKERFSLILESASTNQTSMYLCASSTTGYNQPQHFGDGTRLSIL.